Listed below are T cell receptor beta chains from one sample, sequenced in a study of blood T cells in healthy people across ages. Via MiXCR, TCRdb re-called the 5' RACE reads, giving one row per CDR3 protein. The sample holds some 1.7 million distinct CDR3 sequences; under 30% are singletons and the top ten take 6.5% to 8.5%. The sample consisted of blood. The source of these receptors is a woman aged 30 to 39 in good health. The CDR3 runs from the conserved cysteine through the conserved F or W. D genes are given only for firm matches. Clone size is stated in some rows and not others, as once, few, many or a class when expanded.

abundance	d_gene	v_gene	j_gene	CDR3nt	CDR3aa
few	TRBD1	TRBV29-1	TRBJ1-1	TGCAGCGCAGGGGGCCTGATGGCTGAAGCTTTCTTT	CSAGGLMAEAFF
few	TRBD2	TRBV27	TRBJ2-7	TGTGCCAGCAGTTCCCCTCTAGCGGGGAAAGCCTACGAGCAGTACTTC	CASSSPLAGKAYEQYF
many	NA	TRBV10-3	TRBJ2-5	TGTGCCAGCAGACAGGCAACTTCACAAGAGACCCAGTACTTC	CASRQATSQETQYF
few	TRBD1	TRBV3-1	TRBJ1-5	TGTGCCAGCAGCCTGGGACAGGGGGTTAGTCAGCCCCAGCATTTT	CASSLGQGVSQPQHF
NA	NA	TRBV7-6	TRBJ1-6	TGTGCCAGCAGCCATTCGCACGGGCGGTCACCCCTCCACTTT	CASSHSHGRSPLHF
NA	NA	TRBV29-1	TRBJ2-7	TGCAGCGTTGAACTGCTAGACACCTACGAGCAGTACTTC	CSVELLDTYEQYF
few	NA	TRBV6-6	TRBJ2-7	TGTGCCAGCAGTTACGCAGGGGTACGGCACGAGCAGTACTTC	CASSYAGVRHEQYF
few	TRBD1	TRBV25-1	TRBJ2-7	TGTGCCAGCAGTGTACTTACCGGGACAGGGGTCGACGAGCAGTACTTC	CASSVLTGTGVDEQYF
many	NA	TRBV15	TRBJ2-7	TGTGCCACCAGCAGAGATATAGGCTCGCTTTCCTACGAGCAGTACTTC	CATSRDIGSLSYEQYF
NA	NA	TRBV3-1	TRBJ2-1	TGTGCCGGCAGCAGAGGGATCAATGAGCAGTTCTTC	CAGSRGINEQFF
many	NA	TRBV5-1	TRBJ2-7	TGCGCCAGCAGCTTTATCGGTCGGTCCGAGCAGTACTTC	CASSFIGRSEQYF
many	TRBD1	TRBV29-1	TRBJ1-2	TGCAGCGACCGGGACAGGGCTTATGGCTACACCTTC	CSDRDRAYGYTF
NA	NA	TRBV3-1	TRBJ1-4	TGTGCCAGCAGCCTCGGGACACCCGCTCGCCGCTCCACTAATGAAAAACTGTTTTTT	CASSLGTPARRSTNEKLFF
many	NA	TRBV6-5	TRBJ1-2	TGTGCCAGCAGTTACTCTGACGGCCTCTATGGCTACACCTTC	CASSYSDGLYGYTF
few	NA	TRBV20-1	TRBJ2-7	TGCAGTGCCCTACGGCAGGTCGACTACGAGCAGTACTTC	CSALRQVDYEQYF
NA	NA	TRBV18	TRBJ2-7	TGTACCAGCTCACCAACGAGCGGCTACTCCTACGAGCAGTACTTC	CTSSPTSGYSYEQYF
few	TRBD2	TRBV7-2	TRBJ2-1	TGTGCCAGCAGCCAGACTAGCGGGGGGAGCTCCTACAATGAGCAGTTCTTC	CASSQTSGGSSYNEQFF
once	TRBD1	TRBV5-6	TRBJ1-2	TGTGCCAGCAGCGAGTCGACAGGGCCATCCCCTATGGAGGGCTACACCTTC	CASSESTGPSPMEGYTF
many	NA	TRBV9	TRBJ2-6	TGTGCCAGCAGCGACCGGGATACTGGGGCCAACGTCCTGACTTTC	CASSDRDTGANVLTF
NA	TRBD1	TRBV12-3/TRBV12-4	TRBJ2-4	TGTGCCAGCAGTCAGACAGGGGGTTTGAACATTCAGTACTTC	CASSQTGGLNIQYF
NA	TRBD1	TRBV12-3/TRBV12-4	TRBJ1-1	TGTGCCAGCAGCGAGGGACAGCACTTTGAAGCTTTCTTT	CASSEGQHFEAFF
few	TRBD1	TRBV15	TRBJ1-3	TGTGCCACCAGCAGAGATCGGCCTGGGACAGGCTCTGGAAACACCATATATTTT	CATSRDRPGTGSGNTIYF
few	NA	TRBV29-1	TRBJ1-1	TGCAGCGTTGGCGAGGGGAGGTTTGGAGCTTTCTTT	CSVGEGRFGAFF
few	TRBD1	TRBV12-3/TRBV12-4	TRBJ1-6	TGTGCCAGCAGTTTATTCTGGGACAGCTCGAAAAAAGCGAATTCACCCCTCCACTTT	CASSLFWDSSKKANSPLHF
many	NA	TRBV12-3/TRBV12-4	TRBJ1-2	TGTGCCAGCAGCCCAGTCGAGCGCTCAGGGCTTCCCTATGGCTACACCTTC	CASSPVERSGLPYGYTF
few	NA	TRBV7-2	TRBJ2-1	TGTGCCAGCAGCTTCGCCCCTCCCGGCGGGACTGAGCAGTTCTTC	CASSFAPPGGTEQFF
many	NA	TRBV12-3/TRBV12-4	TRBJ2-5	TGTGCCAGCAGCCACCGGTCGCCACAAGAGACCCAGTACTTC	CASSHRSPQETQYF
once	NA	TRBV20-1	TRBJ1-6	TGCAGTGCTAGAGATCCTGGAAGGGGAAATTCACCCCTCCACTTT	CSARDPGRGNSPLHF
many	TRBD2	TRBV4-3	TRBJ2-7	TGCGCCAGCAGCCAGAACCCGGGACTAGCGGGAGGGCCGTACGAGCAGTACTTC	CASSQNPGLAGGPYEQYF
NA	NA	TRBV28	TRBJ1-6	TGTGCCAGCAGTGGCCTGAGCTCCTATAATTCACCCCTCCACTTT	CASSGLSSYNSPLHF
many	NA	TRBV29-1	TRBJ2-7	TGCAGCGTTGAACCCGGGGAAACCCGACTATACGAGCAGTACTTC	CSVEPGETRLYEQYF
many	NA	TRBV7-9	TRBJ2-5	TGTGCCAGCAGCTTAGAACTGACGCAAGAGACCCAGTACTTC	CASSLELTQETQYF
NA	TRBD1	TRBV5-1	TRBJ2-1	TGCGCCAGCAGCTCCACTACGGGGGACAGGGGAGGCAATGAGCAGTTCTTC	CASSSTTGDRGGNEQFF
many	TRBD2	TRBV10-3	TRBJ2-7	TGTGCCACCGGGACTAGCGGCGAGCAGTACTTC	CATGTSGEQYF
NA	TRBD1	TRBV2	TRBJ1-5	TGTGCCAGCAGCGGGGACAGGGCTTATCAGCCCCAGCATTTT	CASSGDRAYQPQHF
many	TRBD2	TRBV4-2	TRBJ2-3	TGTGCCAGCAGCTATGGGGGGGGTACGCAGTATTTT	CASSYGGGTQYF
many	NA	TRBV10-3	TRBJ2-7	TGTGCCATCAGTGAGGAAGGGGGACGTTCCTACGAGCAGTACTTC	CAISEEGGRSYEQYF
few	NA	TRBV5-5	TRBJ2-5	TGTGCCAGCAGCTTCCCCAGTAGGGGCAACATCGAGACCCAGTACTTC	CASSFPSRGNIETQYF
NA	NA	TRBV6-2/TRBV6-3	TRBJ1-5	TGTGCCAGCAGTACCTCAGACCCGGGGAATCAGCCCCAGCATTTT	CASSTSDPGNQPQHF
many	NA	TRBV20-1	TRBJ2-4	TGCAGTGACTCTAAGTCAGTTACCAAAAACATTCAGTACTTC	CSDSKSVTKNIQYF
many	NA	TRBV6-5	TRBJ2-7	TGTGCCAGCAGTGAAACGGGACAAGGACACTACGAGCAGTACTTC	CASSETGQGHYEQYF
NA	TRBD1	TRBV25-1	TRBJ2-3	TGTGCCAGCAGTGACAGGGGGCGGATAGATACGCAGTATTTT	CASSDRGRIDTQYF